The clone carrying this T cell receptor beta chain was counted between two and nine times. Using immunoSEQ multiplex PCR, the repertoire was profiled, and TCRdb retains in-frame clones only, with some absent. Of 58,000 or so clones in the sample, around 88% were seen once. The data are from a study of technical replicates of blood from a few donors. Trimming removed 3 bases from V and 0 bases from J; junction bases left unmatched: 12. Germline V gene lookup returns CDR1 LNHDA and CDR2 SQIVND (reference sequence). This CDR3 has 18 amino acids. Specimen: PBMCs. This chain connects TRBV19 to TRBJ1-2; 8 bases line up with TRBD1. This clonotype originated in a human donor in good health. Some clones in this sample may be carry-over from other donors' samples. CDR3: CASSISPVRQGTNYGYTF. The DNA of the CDR3 is TGTGCCAGTAGTATCTCCCCGGTCAGACAGGGGACTAACTATGGCTACACCTTC.